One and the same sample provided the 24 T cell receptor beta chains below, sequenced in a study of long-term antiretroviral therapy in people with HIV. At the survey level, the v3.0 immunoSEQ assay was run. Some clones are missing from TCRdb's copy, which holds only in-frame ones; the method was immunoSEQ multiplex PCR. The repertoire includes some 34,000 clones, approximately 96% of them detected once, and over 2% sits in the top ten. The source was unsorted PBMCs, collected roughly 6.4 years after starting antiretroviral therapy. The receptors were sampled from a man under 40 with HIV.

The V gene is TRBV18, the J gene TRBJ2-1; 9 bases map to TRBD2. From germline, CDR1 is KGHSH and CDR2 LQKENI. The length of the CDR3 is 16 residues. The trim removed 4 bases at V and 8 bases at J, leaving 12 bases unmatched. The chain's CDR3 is CASSQAPGLAFDEQFF. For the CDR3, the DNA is TGTGCCAGCTCACAGGCCCCGGGACTAGCTTTCGATGAGCAGTTCTTC.

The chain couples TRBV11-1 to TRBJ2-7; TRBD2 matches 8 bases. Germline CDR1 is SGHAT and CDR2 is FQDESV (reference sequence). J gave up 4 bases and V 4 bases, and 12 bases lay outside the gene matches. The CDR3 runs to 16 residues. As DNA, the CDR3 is TGTGCCAGCAGCTCCCCGTATGGGACTAGAAGGTACGAGCAGTACTTC. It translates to CASSSPYGTRRYEQYF.

The CDR3 loop is CASRSNTDTQYF. The CDR3 DNA reads as TGTGCCAGCCGGAGCAACACAGATACGCAGTATTTT. The rearrangement joins TRBV2 to TRBJ2-3; D gene ambiguous. Trimming cost V 8 bases and J 2 bases, with 8 bases left between them. This CDR3 contains 12 residues. Germline lookup yields CDR1 SNHLY and CDR2 FYNNEI.

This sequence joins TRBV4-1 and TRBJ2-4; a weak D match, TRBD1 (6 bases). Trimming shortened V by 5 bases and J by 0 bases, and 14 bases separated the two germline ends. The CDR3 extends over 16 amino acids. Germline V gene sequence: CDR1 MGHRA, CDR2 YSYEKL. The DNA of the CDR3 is TGCGCCAGCAGCGGGATGACAGGAATAGCCAAAAACATTCAGTACTTC. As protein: CASSGMTGIAKNIQYF.

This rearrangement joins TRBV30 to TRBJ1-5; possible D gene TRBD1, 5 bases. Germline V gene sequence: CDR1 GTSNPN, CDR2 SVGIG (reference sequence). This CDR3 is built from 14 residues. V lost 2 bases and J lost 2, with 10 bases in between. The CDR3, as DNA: TGTGCCTGGAGTTCAGGGAAGGGCAATCAGCCCCAGCATTTT. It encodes CAWSSGKGNQPQHF.

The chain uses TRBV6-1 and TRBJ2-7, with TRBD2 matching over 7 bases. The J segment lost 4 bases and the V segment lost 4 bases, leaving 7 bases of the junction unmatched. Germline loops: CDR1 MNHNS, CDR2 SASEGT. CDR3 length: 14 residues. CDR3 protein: CASSVASGAYEQYF. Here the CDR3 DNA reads TGTGCCAGCAGTGTGGCTAGCGGAGCTTACGAGCAGTACTTC.

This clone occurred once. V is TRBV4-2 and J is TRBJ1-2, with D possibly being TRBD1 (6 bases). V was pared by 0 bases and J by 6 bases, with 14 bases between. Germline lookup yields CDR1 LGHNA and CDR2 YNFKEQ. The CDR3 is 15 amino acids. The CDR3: CASSQDRLRGHGYTF. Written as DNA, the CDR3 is TGTGCCAGCAGCCAAGATAGGCTACGGGGGCATGGCTACACCTTC.

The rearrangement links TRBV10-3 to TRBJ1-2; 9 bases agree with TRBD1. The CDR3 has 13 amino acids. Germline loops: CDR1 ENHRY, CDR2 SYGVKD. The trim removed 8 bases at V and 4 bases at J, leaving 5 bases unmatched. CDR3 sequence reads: CAIGRGQGYGYTF. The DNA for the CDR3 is TGTGCCATCGGTCGGGGACAGGGCTATGGCTACACCTTC.

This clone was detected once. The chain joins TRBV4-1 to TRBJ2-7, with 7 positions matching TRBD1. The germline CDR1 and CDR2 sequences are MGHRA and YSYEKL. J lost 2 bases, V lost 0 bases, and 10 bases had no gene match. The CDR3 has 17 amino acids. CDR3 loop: CASSQDVETGITYEQYF. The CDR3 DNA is TGCGCCAGCAGCCAAGACGTCGAGACAGGGATTACCTACGAGCAGTACTTC.

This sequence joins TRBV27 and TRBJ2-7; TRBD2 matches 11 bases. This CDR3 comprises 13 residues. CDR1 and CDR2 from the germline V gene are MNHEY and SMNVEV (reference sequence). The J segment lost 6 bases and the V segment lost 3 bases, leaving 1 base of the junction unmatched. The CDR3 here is CASSFGTSGEQYF. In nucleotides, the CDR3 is TGTGCCAGCAGTTTTGGGACTAGCGGCGAGCAGTACTTC.

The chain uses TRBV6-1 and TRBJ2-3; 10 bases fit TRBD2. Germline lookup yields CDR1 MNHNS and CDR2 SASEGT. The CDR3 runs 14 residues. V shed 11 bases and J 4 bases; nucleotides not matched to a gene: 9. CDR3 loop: CAGSSGGSADTQYF. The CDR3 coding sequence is TGTGCCGGTTCTAGCGGGGGTAGCGCAGATACGCAGTATTTT.

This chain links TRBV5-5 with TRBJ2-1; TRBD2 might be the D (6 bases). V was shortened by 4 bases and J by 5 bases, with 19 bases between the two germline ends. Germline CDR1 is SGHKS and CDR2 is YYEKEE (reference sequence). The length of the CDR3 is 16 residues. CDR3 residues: CASSLLGGAEDNEQFF. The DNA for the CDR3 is TGTGCCAGCAGCCTATTGGGGGGAGCGGAGGACAATGAGCAGTTCTTC.

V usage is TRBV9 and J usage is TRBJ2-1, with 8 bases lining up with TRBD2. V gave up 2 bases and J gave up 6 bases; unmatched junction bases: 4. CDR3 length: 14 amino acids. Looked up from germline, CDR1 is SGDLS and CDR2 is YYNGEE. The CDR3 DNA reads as TGTGCCAGCAGCGTTAGCGGGGCGGGCAATGAGCAGTTCTTC. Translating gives CASSVSGAGNEQFF.

The DNA for the CDR3 is TGTGCCAGCAGTTACTCGAGCAGTCCCTACGAGCAGTACTTC. Translation: CASSYSSSPYEQYF. The gene calls are TRBV6-6 and TRBJ2-7; no clear D. The germline V gene has CDR1 MNHNY and CDR2 SVGAGI (reference sequence). Trimming shortened V by 0 bases and J by 2 bases, and 8 bases separated the two germline ends. The CDR3 has 14 residues.

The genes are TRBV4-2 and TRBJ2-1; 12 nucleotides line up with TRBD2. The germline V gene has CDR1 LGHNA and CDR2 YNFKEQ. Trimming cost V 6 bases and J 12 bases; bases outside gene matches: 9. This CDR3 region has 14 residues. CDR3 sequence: CASRPGLAGSGQFF. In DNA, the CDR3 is TGTGCCAGCAGGCCGGGACTAGCGGGTTCTGGGCAGTTCTTC.

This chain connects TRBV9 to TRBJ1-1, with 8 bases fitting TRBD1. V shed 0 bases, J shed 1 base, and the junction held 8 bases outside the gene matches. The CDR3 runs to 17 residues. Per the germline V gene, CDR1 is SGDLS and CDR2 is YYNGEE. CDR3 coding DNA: TGTGCCAGCAGCGTAGGGGGGACAGGAGGCTGGAACACTGAAGCTTTCTTT. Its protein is CASSVGGTGGWNTEAFF.

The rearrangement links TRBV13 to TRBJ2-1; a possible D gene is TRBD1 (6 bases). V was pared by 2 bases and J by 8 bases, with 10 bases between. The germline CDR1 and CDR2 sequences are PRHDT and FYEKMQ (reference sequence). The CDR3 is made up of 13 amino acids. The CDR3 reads CASSLPGDDEQFF. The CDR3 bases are TGTGCCAGCAGCTTACCAGGGGACGATGAGCAGTTCTTC.

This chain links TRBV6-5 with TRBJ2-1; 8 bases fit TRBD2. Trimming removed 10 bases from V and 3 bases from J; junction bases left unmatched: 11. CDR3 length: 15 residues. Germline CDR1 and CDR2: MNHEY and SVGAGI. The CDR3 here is CATYTSTSVYNEQFF. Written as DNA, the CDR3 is TGTGCCACGTATACTTCGACTAGCGTCTACAATGAGCAGTTCTTC.

The CDR3 DNA reads as TGTGCCAGCAGCTTAGGTCGGGCGGGAGTGGTGACAGATACGCAGTATTTT. It translates to CASSLGRAGVVTDTQYF. The chain joins TRBV11-2 to TRBJ2-3; TRBD2 matches at 7 bases. This CDR3 comprises 17 residues. In germline, CDR1 is SGHAT, CDR2 FQNNGV. Losses at the gene ends were 1 base for V and 3 bases for J; bases not matched to a gene: 10. Drawing the rest from reference TRBV11-2 and TRBJ2-3, the complete variable domain is EAGVAQSPRYKIIEKRQSVAFWCNPISGHATLYWYQQILGQGPKLLIQFQNNGVVDDSQLPKDRFSAERLKGVDSTLKIQPAKLEDSAVYLCASSLGRAGVVTDTQYFGPGTRLTVL.

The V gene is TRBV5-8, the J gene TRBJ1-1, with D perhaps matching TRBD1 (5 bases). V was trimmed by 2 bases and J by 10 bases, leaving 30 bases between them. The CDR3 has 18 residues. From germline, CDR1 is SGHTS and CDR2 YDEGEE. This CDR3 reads CASSFTRTLLIESGAAFF. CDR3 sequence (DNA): TGTGCCAGCAGCTTCACCCGAACGCTGCTTATAGAGTCCGGGGCAGCTTTCTTT.

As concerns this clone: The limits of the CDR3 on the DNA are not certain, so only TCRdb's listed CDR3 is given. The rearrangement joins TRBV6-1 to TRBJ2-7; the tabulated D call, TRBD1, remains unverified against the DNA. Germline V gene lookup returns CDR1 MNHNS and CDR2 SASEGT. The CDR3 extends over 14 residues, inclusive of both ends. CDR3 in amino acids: CASSTSGQVYEQYF.

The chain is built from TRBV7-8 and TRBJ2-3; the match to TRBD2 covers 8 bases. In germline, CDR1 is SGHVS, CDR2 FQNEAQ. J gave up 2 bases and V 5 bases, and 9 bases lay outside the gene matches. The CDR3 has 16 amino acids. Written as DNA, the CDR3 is TGTGCCAGCAGCCCCGAGGTAGCGGGGCTCACAGATACGCAGTATTTT. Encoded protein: CASSPEVAGLTDTQYF.

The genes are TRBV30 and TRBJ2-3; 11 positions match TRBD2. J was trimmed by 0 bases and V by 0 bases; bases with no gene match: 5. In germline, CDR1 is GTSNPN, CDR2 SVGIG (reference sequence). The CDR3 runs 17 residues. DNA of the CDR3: TGTGCCTGGAGTGTACGACTAGCGGGGTCGAGCACAGATACGCAGTATTTT. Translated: CAWSVRLAGSSTDTQYF.

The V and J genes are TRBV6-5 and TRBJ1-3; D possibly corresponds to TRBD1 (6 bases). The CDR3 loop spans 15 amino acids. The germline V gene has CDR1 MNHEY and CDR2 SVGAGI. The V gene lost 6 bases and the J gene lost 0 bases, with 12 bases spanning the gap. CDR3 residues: CASSRQEDSGNTIYF. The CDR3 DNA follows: TGTGCCAGCAGCAGACAGGAGGACTCTGGAAACACCATATATTTT.